The 4 T cell receptor beta chains listed next were all sequenced from one sample in a study of cytomegalovirus exposure and HLA in healthy donors. Clones were read by immunoSEQ multiplex PCR, and TCRdb kept only the in-frame ones, dropping some. The table records approximately 170,000 clones, less than 95% of them present only once. Sequenced sample: PBMCs. The receptors derive from a woman aged 18-29 years in good health and CMV-seropositive.

This rearrangement joins TRBV7-9 to TRBJ1-2; D remains ambiguous. Germline CDR1 SEHNR, CDR2 FQNEAQ (reference sequence). V was clipped by 4 bases and J by 6 bases, with 9 bases between them. This CDR3 region has 12 residues. CDR3 in amino acids: CASSSGIHGYTF. The CDR3 DNA follows: TGTGCCAGCAGCTCCGGGATCCATGGCTACACCTTC.

This chain uses TRBV19 with TRBJ1-4; no definite D call. Germline V CDR1 and CDR2: LNHDA, SQIVND (reference sequence). V was cut by 7 bases and J by 8 bases, with 14 bases left in between. There are 13 residues in the CDR3. CDR3 in DNA: TGTGCCAGTATGTCTTGGGGAGACGAAAAACTGTTTTTT. Its translation: CASMSWGDEKLFF. Looking up the rest from reference TRBV19 and TRBJ1-4 gives the full variable domain: DGGITQSPKYLFRKEGQNVTLSCEQNLNHDAMYWYRQDPGQGLRLIYYSQIVNDFQKGDIAEGYSVSREKKESFPLTVTSAQKNPTAFYLCASMSWGDEKLFFGSGTQLSVL.

This clone has only a few counts. The V call is TRBV30, the J call TRBJ1-1; D gene uncertain. Germline values: CDR1 GTSNPN, CDR2 SVGIG (reference sequence). Trimming cost V 2 bases and J 4 bases, with 11 bases left between them. The length of the CDR3 is 13 residues. The CDR3 is CAWSLTESTEAFF. The CDR3 nucleotides read TGTGCCTGGAGTCTTACAGAGAGCACTGAAGCTTTCTTT.

The chain employs TRBV5-4 and TRBJ1-2; 9 bases line up with TRBD1. Unmatched junction bases numbered 10, after V lost 5 bases and J lost 5 bases. The CDR3 is 15 amino acids. Germline V gene data show CDR1 as SGHNT and CDR2 as YYREEE (reference sequence). The CDR3 spells CASRPPTGGAYGYTF. Here the CDR3 DNA reads TGTGCCAGCAGACCCCCAACAGGGGGCGCGTATGGCTACACCTTC.